What follows are 24 T cell receptor beta chains derived from one specimen sequenced in a study of cytomegalovirus exposure and HLA in healthy donors. PCR used 60 Vbeta primers and 13 Jbeta primers. This table comes from immunoSEQ multiplex PCR, and its TCRdb copy is limited to in-frame clones, with some not included. The table shows about 160,000 clones, with 84% occurring only once. Sequenced: PBMCs. Receptors originate from a man younger than 30 in good health and CMV-seronegative.

The rearrangement joins TRBV7-2 to TRBJ2-7, with 9 bases identical to TRBD2. Germline trimming cut 1 base from V and 2 bases from J; bases unmatched to any gene: 6. CDR3 size: 16 residues. Germline V gives CDR1 SGHTA, CDR2 FQGNSA. CDR3 residues: CASSLGWLAGPYEQYF. In DNA, the CDR3 is TGTGCCAGCAGCTTAGGTTGGCTAGCGGGACCCTACGAGCAGTACTTC.

The CDR3 sequence is CASSLGYLLLNEQFF. CDR3 coding DNA: TGTGCCAGCAGCTTGGGGTACCTCCTCCTAAATGAGCAGTTCTTC. V usage is TRBV5-5 and J usage is TRBJ2-1; D is uncertain. V dropped 0 bases and J dropped 7 bases, with 14 bases sitting between them. Germline V gene data show CDR1 as SGHKS and CDR2 as YYEKEE (reference sequence). This CDR3 region has 15 residues. The full variable domain, its missing parts supplied by reference TRBV5-5 and TRBJ2-1, is DAGVTQSPTHLIKTRGQQVTLRCSPISGHKSVSWYQQVLGQGPQFIFQYYEKEERGRGNFPDRFSARQFPNYSSELNVNALLLGDSALYLCASSLGYLLLNEQFFGPGTRLTVL.

The chain carries TRBV7-9 and TRBJ2-1; 7 nucleotides match TRBD1. The V gene's germline CDR1 is SEHNR and CDR2 FQNEAQ (reference sequence). V was clipped by 5 bases and J by 2 bases; unmatched bases: 6. The CDR3 is made up of 15 amino acids. The CDR3 here is CASSKDRWTYNEQFF. In DNA form, the CDR3 reads TGTGCCAGCAGCAAGGACAGGTGGACCTACAATGAGCAGTTCTTC.

The chain couples TRBV29-1 to TRBJ2-5; weak D call: TRBD2 (6 bases). The CDR3 extends over 14 amino acids. The V end was cut by 6 bases, the J end by 4 bases, with 18 bases between. Per the germline V gene, CDR1 is SQVTM and CDR2 is ANQGSEA. In DNA form, the CDR3 reads TGCAGCGTCCAGGAGGGTAGTGAAAGAGAGACCCAGTACTTC. As protein: CSVQEGSERETQYF.

The V call is TRBV5-1, the J call TRBJ2-7; TRBD2 might be the D (5 bases). The germline gives CDR1 SGHRS, CDR2 YFSETQ. CDR3 length equals 14 residues. With 4 bases removed from V and 0 bases from J, the gap between germline ends came to 11 bases. The CDR3 nucleotides read TGCGCCAGCAGCCCCGAGGGCATCTCCTACGAGCAGTACTTC. Its translation: CASSPEGISYEQYF.

V gene TRBV19 combines with J gene TRBJ1-1; D gene uncertain. CDR3 length: 13 residues. The germline V gene has CDR1 LNHDA and CDR2 SQIVND (reference sequence). V was clipped by 3 bases and J by 3 bases, with 8 bases between them. The DNA for the CDR3 is TGTGCCAGTAGTATGAGTTCCGACACTGAAGCTTTCTTT. It is translated as CASSMSSDTEAFF.

The gene calls are TRBV2 and TRBJ2-2; TRBD2 agrees at 9 bases. CDR3 length: 15 residues. Germline V gives CDR1 SNHLY, CDR2 FYNNEI. Trimming cost V 8 bases and J 1 base; bases outside gene matches: 5. The CDR3 is CASVRLAVNTGELFF. The CDR3, as DNA: TGTGCCAGCGTCCGACTAGCGGTGAACACCGGGGAGCTGTTTTTT.

This chain connects TRBV4-1 to TRBJ1-2, with 7 bases identical to TRBD1. CDR1 is MGHRA, CDR2 YSYEKL, per germline. V lost 3 bases and J lost 7; bases outside the gene matches: 11. This CDR3 has 15 residues. Here the CDR3 reads CASSHPTGTRGGYTF. In DNA form, the CDR3 reads TGCGCCAGCAGCCACCCGACAGGGACGAGGGGTGGCTACACCTTC.

This chain links TRBV2 with TRBJ2-7, with D unclear. CDR3 length equals 15 residues. Trimming cost V 6 bases and J 3 bases, with 18 bases left between them. Germline loops: CDR1 SNHLY, CDR2 FYNNEI. The CDR3, as DNA: TGTGCCAGCAGCCACGGGTCTTCACGCGACTACGAGCAGTACTTC. It specifies CASSHGSSRDYEQYF.

V is TRBV29-1 and J is TRBJ1-2; D gene uncertain. Germline CDR1 is SQVTM and CDR2 is ANQGSEA. The CDR3 sequence is 13 residues long. The V end lost 6 bases, the J end lost 5 bases, and 16 bases lay between the germline ends. The chain's CDR3 is CSVEGGLLYGYTF. Written as DNA, the CDR3 is TGCAGCGTCGAGGGCGGATTACTTTATGGCTACACCTTC.

The table lists this clone with a count of one. The chain couples TRBV18 to TRBJ2-7; TRBD2 aligns across 7 bases. Per germline, CDR1 KGHSH and CDR2 LQKENI. The CDR3 loop spans 19 amino acids. Germline trimming cut 4 bases from V and 3 bases from J; bases unmatched to any gene: 21. For the CDR3, the DNA is TGTGCCAGCTCACTCCTCCCCAACGGGATTCGGGAGGTAAACTACGAGCAGTACTTC. This translates into CASSLLPNGIREVNYEQYF.

The chain combines TRBV2 with TRBJ2-7, with 7 bases fitting TRBD1. This CDR3 comprises 13 residues. The germline gives CDR1 SNHLY, CDR2 FYNNEI. V trimming: 9 bases; J trimming: 3 bases; junction bases outside the gene matches: 8. The CDR3 nucleotides read TGTGCCAGTACCCCCGGACAGGTCTACGAGCAGTACTTC. It yields the protein CASTPGQVYEQYF.

J is TRBJ2-1 and V is TRBV6-1, with TRBD1 as a possible D gene (6 bases). The CDR3 has 14 residues. Germline loops: CDR1 MNHNS, CDR2 SASEGT. With 4 bases removed from V and 5 bases from J, the gap between germline ends came to 12 bases. The CDR3 nucleotides read TGTGCCAGCAGTGGCCGACAGGCAAACAATGAGCAGTTCTTC. Its translation: CASSGRQANNEQFF.

The chain is built from TRBV29-1 and TRBJ2-1; 8 bases are shared with TRBD2. Germline CDR1 SQVTM, CDR2 ANQGSEA. J lost 6 bases, V lost 4 bases, and 14 bases had no gene match. The CDR3 covers 16 residues. The CDR3, as DNA: TGCAGCGTTGTGGGGGGGGGTTTGCTAGCGGGCAATGAGCAGTTCTTC. This sequence encodes CSVVGGGLLAGNEQFF.

The J gene is TRBJ1-3, the V gene TRBV18; D not certain. The CDR3 has 14 residues. V gave up 3 bases and J gave up 1 base, with 7 bases separating them. Germline CDR1 is KGHSH and CDR2 is LQKENI. The CDR3: CASSPVASGNTIYF. CDR3 coding DNA: TGTGCCAGCTCACCCGTGGCTTCTGGAAACACCATATATTTT.

The chain employs TRBV29-1 and TRBJ1-1; the D gene is possibly TRBD1 (5 bases). Germline-derived CDR1 and CDR2 are SQVTM and ANQGSEA. Trimming pared 7 bases from V and 1 base from J, leaving 13 bases between. There are 13 residues in the CDR3. CDR3 sequence reads: CSATFGQNTEAFF. The CDR3 DNA reads as TGCAGCGCTACGTTCGGACAGAACACTGAAGCTTTCTTT.

V gene TRBV10-3 combines with J gene TRBJ1-2, with 7 bases that match TRBD1. V was pared by 4 bases and J by 4 bases, with 6 bases of the junction left unmatched. The germline gives CDR1 ENHRY, CDR2 SYGVKD. The CDR3 consists of 14 residues. The CDR3 sequence is CAISVTGSSYGYTF. As DNA, the CDR3 is TGTGCCATCAGTGTGACAGGGTCTAGCTATGGCTACACCTTC.

This chain connects TRBV11-2 to TRBJ2-7; possible D gene TRBD1, 5 bases. Germline CDR1 and CDR2: SGHAT and FQNNGV. V shed 1 base and J shed 6 bases, with 16 bases lying between them. This CDR3 region has 15 residues. The CDR3 sequence is CASSLVVQGSTEQYF. CDR3 nucleotides: TGTGCCAGCAGCTTAGTGGTCCAGGGAAGTACCGAGCAGTACTTC.

The J gene is TRBJ2-5, the V gene TRBV7-8; possibly TRBD1 for D (5 bases). Germline V lookup: CDR1 SGHVS, CDR2 FQNEAQ. CDR3 size: 14 residues. Trimming stripped 1 base from V and 5 bases from J, with 11 bases between. As DNA, the CDR3 is TGTGCCAGCAGCTTAGTTGGGGCAGGGGAGACCCAGTACTTC. Protein product: CASSLVGAGETQYF. Variable domain in full (rest from reference TRBV7-8 and TRBJ2-5): GAGVSQSPRYKVAKRGQDVALRCDPISGHVSLFWYQQALGQGPEFLTYFQNEAQLDKSGLPSDRFFAERPEGSVSTLKIQRTQQEDSAVYLCASSLVGAGETQYFGPGTRLLVL.

The sample holds a few counts of this clone. This sequence joins TRBV9 and TRBJ1-3; no clear D. In germline, CDR1 is SGDLS, CDR2 YYNGEE. Trimming shortened V by 2 bases and J by 0 bases, and 12 bases separated the two germline ends. CDR3 length: 16 residues. The CDR3 nucleotides read TGTGCCAGCAGCGTGGAGGTGACTCTCTCTGGAAACACCATATATTTT. This sequence encodes CASSVEVTLSGNTIYF.

CDR3 sequence reads: CASSLGRGGTEAFF. CDR3 sequence (DNA): TGTGCCAGCAGCTTAGGAAGGGGAGGTACTGAAGCTTTCTTT. This chain connects TRBV7-3 to TRBJ1-1; weak D call: TRBD1 (5 bases). Germline V CDR1 and CDR2: SGHTA, FQGTGA. Trimming left V 2 bases short and J 5 bases short, with 12 bases between. The CDR3 spans 14 residues.

This clone was seen a handful of times. The rearrangement uses TRBV6-1 and TRBJ2-2, with 7 bases aligning to TRBD1. This CDR3 has 14 amino acids. CDR1 is MNHNS, CDR2 SASEGT, per germline. V gave up 9 bases and J gave up 6 bases; unmatched junction bases: 10. The CDR3 loop reads CASRTGRGAGELFF. The CDR3 DNA follows: TGTGCCAGTCGGACAGGCCGCGGCGCCGGGGAGCTGTTTTTT.

This clone was counted once. The genes are TRBV5-1 and TRBJ2-7; a weak D match, TRBD2 (6 bases). Germline V gives CDR1 SGHRS, CDR2 YFSETQ. The CDR3 contains 13 residues. V was pared by 7 bases and J by 4 bases, with 15 bases between. The CDR3 DNA is TGCGCCAGCCAACGAACTGGGGGGTACGAGCAGTACTTC. Translating gives CASQRTGGYEQYF.

The genes are TRBV14 and TRBJ2-3, with 8 bases aligning to TRBD2. Germline-derived CDR1 and CDR2 are SGHDN and FVKESK. The CDR3 runs to 17 residues. Trimming took 3 bases from V and 3 from J; bases not matched to a gene: 11. This chain's CDR3 is CASSHRLAPEGTDTQYF. CDR3 nucleotides: TGTGCCAGCAGCCACCGACTAGCGCCAGAGGGGACAGATACGCAGTATTTT. Looking up the rest from reference TRBV14 and TRBJ2-3 gives the full variable domain: EAGVTQFPSHSVIEKGQTVTLRCDPISGHDNLYWYRRVMGKEIKFLLHFVKESKQDESGMPNNRFLAERTGGTYSTLKVQPAELEDSGVYFCASSHRLAPEGTDTQYFGPGTRLTVL.